Sequencing of this T cell receptor beta chain was carried out in a study of T-cell reconstitution after alpha-beta-depleted transplantation in children. Points from the study as a whole: Expanded graft clones numbering several hundred reportedly gave rise to alpha-beta T cells about two months after transplant. Counts and diversity of T cells one year after transplant came mostly from newly produced T cells. Diversity of TCRbeta at day 60 was high in some patients, arising from surviving recipient T cells and thymic progenitors.

The V end lost 4 bases, the J end lost 1 base, and 12 bases lay between the germline ends. CDR3 length equals 15 residues. Germline loops: CDR1 ENHRY, CDR2 SYGVKD. A TCRbeta library incorporating unique molecular identifiers was prepared. One entry per CDR3 protein, called by TCRdb with MiXCR from the PCR reads. The sample includes about 980,000 distinct CDR3 sequences, roughly 31% of them seen just once. This clonotype was counted a few times. Its antigen remains unknown. J is TRBJ2-3 and V is TRBV10-3, with D possibly called TRBD1 or TRBD2 (5 bases each). This sample comprised PBMCs, mostly from graft donor cells, obtained 360 days after TCRalphabeta/CD19-depleted stem cell transplant. The sequence derives from a boy under three years old who had a stem cell transplant for SCID, so the T cells may come from the graft donor. CDR3 protein: CAISVVRGGTDTQYF. The CDR3 DNA reads as TGTGCCATCAGTGTTGTCCGAGGGGGCACAGATACGCAGTATTTT.